This record looks at one T cell receptor (beta chain) sequence and its context. The PCR employed 60 Vbeta primers together with 13 Jbeta primers. Sequencing was performed with immunoSEQ multiplex PCR; in TCRdb, only in-frame clones are kept and a portion is missing. Of about 160,000 clones listed, over 70% are singletons. This sample is drawn from a study of cytomegalovirus exposure and HLA in healthy donors. This CDR3 contains 16 residues. Trimming left V 1 base short and J 0 bases short, with 10 bases between. Germline V gene lookup returns CDR1 SEHNR and CDR2 FQNEAQ (reference sequence). This clonotype originated in a man aged 18 to 29 in good health and CMV-seropositive. The J gene is TRBJ1-3, the V gene TRBV7-9; TRBD1 is a possible D gene (5 bases). Sequenced sample: PBMCs. The CDR3 sequence is CASSLGGGTSGNTIYF. The DNA for the CDR3 is TGTGCCAGCAGCTTAGGCGGGGGAACCTCTGGAAACACCATATATTTT.